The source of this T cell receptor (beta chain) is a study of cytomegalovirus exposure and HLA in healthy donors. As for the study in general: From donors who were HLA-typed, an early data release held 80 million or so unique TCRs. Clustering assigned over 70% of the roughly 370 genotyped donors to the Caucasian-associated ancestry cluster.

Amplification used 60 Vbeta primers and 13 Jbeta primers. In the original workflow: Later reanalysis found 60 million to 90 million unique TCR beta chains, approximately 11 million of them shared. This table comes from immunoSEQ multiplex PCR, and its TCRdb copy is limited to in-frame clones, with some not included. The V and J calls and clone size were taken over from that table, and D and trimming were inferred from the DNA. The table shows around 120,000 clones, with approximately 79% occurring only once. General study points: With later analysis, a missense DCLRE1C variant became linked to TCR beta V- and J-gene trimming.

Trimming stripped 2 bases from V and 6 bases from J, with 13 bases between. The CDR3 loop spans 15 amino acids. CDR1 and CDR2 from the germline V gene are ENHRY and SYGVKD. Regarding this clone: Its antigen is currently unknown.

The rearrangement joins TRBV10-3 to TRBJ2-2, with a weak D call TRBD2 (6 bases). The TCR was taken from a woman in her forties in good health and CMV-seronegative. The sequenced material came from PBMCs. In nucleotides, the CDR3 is TGTGCCATCAGTGAGGAGGAGGGATACTCCGGGGAGCTGTTTTTT. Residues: CAISEEEGYSGELFF.